Sequencing of this TCR beta chain was carried out in a study of vaccination and CD4 T cells after COVID-19. Within the sample, this clonotype is medium-sized (0.01 to 0.1%). Its specificity is unknown. Researchers used the Oncomine TCR Beta short-read assay to sequence DNA from cultured CD4+ T cells. TCRdb reprocessed the PCR reads with MiXCR, giving one entry per CDR3 protein. The sample has about 7,300 distinct CDR3 sequences; around half are singletons. This sample's treatment: approximately 9-day PBMC culture with coronavirus spike peptide pools or control peptides (ViraFEST assay). This CDR3 region has 12 residues. Deletions cut 7 bases from V and 6 bases from J, with 9 bases between.

The chain employs TRBV12-3 or TRBV12-4 and TRBJ2-2; D ambiguous. The source material was CD4+ T cells from blood, cultured in vitro. The clonotype comes from a human donor who had recovered from COVID-19. In DNA form, the CDR3 reads TGTGCCAGCACCAATTGGCCCGGGGAGCTGTTTTTT. Its translation is CASTNWPGELFF.